Included here is one TCR beta chain sequence, with context. Its target is unknown. Generated by immunoSEQ multiplex PCR, the TCRdb table keeps only in-frame clones and is missing some. The sample has roughly 100,000 clones; around 86% are singletons. The sample is drawn from a study of T cell clones after liver transplantation. Whole-study context: In this trial, immunosuppression withdrawal was attempted within 2 years of liver transplant. At least one year of complete immunosuppression withdrawal without enzymes over twice normal defined tolerance.

General study points: In two subjects, few donor cells limited the measurable donor-reactive repertoire. Conclusions were preliminary, with small, heterogeneous patient groups.

This sequence was found in a human donor who received a liver transplant. The specimen comprised CD4+ T cells from blood, sampled before liver transplant.

This CDR3 is CASSLDSDRDEKLFF. CDR3 DNA: TGTGCCAGCAGCTTAGACTCCGACAGGGACGAAAAACTGTTTTTT. The gene calls are TRBV4-2 and TRBJ1-4; 7 nucleotides agree with TRBD1. Germline values: CDR1 LGHNA, CDR2 YNFKEQ. The CDR3 has 15 amino acids. The trim removed 5 bases at V and 8 bases at J, leaving 11 bases unmatched.